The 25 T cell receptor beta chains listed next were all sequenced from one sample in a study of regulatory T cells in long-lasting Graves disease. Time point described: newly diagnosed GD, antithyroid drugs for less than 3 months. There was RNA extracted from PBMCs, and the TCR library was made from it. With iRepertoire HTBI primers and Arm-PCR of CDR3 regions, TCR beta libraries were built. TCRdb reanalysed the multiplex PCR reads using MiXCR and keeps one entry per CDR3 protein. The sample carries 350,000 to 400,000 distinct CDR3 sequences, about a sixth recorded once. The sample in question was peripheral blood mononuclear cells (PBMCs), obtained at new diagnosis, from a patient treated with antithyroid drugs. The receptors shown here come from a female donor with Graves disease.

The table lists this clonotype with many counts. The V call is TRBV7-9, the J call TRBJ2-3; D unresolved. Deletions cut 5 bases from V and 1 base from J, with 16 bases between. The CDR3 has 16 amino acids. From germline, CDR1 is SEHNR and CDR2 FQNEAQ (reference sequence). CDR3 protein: CASSHPSDTRTDTQYF. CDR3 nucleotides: TGTGCCAGCAGCCACCCTTCAGACACGCGCACAGATACGCAGTATTTT.

The CDR3 DNA sequence: TGCAGTGCTAGAGATACGGGTTCGGGTAACACCGGGGAGCTGTTTTTT. Translating it yields CSARDTGSGNTGELFF. This chain uses TRBV20-1 with TRBJ2-2, with D unresolved. The CDR3 loop spans 16 amino acids. V gave up 0 bases and J gave up 2 bases, with 13 bases separating them. The V gene's germline CDR1 is DFQATT and CDR2 SNEGSKA (reference sequence).

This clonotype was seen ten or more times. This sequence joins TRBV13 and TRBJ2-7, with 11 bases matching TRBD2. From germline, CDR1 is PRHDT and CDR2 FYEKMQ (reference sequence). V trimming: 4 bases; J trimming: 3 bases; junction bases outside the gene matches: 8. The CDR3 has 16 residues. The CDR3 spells CASSSPLAGGYYEQYF. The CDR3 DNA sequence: TGTGCCAGCAGCTCCCCCCTAGCGGGGGGATACTACGAGCAGTACTTC. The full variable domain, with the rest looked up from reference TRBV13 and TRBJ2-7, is AAGVIQSPRHLIKEKRETATLKCYPIPRHDTVYWYQQGPGQDPQFLISFYEKMQSDKGSIPDRFSAQQFSDYHSELNMSSLELGDSALYFCASSSPLAGGYYEQYFGPGTRLTVT.

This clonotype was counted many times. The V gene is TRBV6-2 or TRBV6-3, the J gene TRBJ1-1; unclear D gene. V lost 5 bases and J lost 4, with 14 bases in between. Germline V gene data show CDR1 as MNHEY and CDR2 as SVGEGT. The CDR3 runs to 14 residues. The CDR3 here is CASSEAAWGTEAFF. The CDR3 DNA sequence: TGTGCCAGCAGTGAAGCCGCATGGGGCACTGAAGCTTTCTTT.

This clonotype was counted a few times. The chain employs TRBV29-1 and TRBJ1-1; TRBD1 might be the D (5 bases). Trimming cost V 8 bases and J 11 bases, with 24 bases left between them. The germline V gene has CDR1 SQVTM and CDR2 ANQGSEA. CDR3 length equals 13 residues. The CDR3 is CSLSPGTDGRAFF. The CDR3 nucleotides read TGCAGCCTATCCCCCGGGACGGATGGGAGGGCTTTCTTT.

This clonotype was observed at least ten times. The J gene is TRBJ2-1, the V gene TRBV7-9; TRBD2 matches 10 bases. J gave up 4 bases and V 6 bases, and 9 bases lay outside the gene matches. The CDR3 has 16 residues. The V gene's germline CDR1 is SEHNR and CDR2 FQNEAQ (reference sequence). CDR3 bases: TGTGCCAGCAGACCTACGTTGACTAGCGGGTACAATGAGCAGTTCTTC. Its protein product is CASRPTLTSGYNEQFF.

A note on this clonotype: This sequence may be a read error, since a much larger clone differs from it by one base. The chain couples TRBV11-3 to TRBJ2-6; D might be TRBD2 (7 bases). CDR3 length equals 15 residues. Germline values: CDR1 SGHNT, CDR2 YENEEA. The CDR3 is CASASGGSGADVLTF. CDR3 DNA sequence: TGTGCCAGCGCTTCGGGGGGCTCTGGGGCCGACGTCCTGACTTTC.

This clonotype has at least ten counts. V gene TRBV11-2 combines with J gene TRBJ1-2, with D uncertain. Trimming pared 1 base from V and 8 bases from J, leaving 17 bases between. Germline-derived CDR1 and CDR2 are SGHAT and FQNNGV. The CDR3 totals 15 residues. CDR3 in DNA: TGTGCCAGCAGCTTAGGGCAAGGAACGTTTAAGGGCTACACCTTC. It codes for CASSLGQGTFKGYTF.

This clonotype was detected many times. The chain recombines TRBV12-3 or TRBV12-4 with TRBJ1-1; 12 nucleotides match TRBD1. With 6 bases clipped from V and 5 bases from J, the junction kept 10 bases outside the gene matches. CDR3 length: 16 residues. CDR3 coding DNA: TGTGCCAGCAGCAGGGGACAGGGGGCGCACGTAACTGAAGCTTTCTTT. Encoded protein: CASSRGQGAHVTEAFF.

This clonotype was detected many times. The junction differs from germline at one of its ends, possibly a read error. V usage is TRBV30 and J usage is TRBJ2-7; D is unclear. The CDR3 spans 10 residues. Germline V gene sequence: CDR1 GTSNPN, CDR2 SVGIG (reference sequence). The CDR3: CAWRVGSTNF. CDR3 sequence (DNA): TGTGCCTGGAGGGTGGGCTCGACGAACTTC.

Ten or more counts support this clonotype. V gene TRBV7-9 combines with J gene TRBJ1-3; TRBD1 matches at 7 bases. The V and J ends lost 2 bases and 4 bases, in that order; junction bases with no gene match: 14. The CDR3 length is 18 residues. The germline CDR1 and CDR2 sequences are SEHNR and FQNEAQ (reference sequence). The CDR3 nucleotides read TGTGCCAGCAGCTTACACGGCCCCCGGACAGGTCGGGGAAACACCATATATTTT. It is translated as CASSLHGPRTGRGNTIYF.

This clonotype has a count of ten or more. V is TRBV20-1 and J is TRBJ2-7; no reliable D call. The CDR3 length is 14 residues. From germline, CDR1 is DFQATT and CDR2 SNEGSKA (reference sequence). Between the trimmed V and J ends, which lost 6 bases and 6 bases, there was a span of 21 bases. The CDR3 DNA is TGCAGTGCCGCCCCCTCTAATCTGGGCGGCGAGCAGTACTTC. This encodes CSAAPSNLGGEQYF.

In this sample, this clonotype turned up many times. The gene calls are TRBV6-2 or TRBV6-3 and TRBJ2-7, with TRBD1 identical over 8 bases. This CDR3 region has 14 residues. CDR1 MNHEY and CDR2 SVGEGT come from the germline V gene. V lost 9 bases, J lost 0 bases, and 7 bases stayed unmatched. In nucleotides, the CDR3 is TGTGCCAGTGCAAAGGACAGGGTCTCCTACGAGCAGTACTTC. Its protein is CASAKDRVSYEQYF.

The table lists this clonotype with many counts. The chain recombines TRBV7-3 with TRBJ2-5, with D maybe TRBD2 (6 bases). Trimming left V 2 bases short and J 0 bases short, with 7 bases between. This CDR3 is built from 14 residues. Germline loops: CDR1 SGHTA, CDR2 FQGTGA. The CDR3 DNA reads TGTGCCAGCAGCTTATCGGGGGACCAAGAGACCCAGTACTTC. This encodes CASSLSGDQETQYF.

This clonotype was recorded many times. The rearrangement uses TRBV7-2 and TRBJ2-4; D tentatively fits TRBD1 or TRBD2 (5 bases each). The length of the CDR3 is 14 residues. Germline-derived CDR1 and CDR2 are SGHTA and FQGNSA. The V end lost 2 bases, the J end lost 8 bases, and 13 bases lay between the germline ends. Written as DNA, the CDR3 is TGTGCCAGCAGCTTAATCGAGGGGTCGCACATTCAGTACTTC. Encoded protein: CASSLIEGSHIQYF.

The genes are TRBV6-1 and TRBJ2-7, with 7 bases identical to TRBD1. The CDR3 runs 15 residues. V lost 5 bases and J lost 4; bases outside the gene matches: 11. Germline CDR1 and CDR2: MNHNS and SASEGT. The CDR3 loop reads CASSRRGLVAYEQYF. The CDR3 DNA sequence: TGTGCCAGCAGTCGAAGGGGGCTTGTTGCTTACGAGCAGTACTTC.

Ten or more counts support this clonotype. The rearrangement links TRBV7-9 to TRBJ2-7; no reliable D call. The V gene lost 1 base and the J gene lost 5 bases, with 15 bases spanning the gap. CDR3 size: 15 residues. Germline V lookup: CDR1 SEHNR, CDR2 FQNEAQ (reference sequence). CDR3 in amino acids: CASSLEGLPLHEQYF. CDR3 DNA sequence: TGTGCCAGCAGCTTAGAAGGGCTCCCCCTACACGAGCAGTACTTC.

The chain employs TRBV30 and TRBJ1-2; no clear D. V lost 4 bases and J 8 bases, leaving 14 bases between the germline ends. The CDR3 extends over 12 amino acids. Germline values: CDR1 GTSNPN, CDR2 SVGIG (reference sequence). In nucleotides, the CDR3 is TGTGCCTGGAACTCCGGGGTAGAAGGCTACACCTTC. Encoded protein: CAWNSGVEGYTF.

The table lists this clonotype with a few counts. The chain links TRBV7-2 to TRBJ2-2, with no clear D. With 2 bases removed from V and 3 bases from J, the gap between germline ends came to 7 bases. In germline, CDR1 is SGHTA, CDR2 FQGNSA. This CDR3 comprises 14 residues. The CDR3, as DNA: TGTGCCAGCAGCTTAAAGTGGTACACCGGGGAGCTGTTTTTT. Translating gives CASSLKWYTGELFF.

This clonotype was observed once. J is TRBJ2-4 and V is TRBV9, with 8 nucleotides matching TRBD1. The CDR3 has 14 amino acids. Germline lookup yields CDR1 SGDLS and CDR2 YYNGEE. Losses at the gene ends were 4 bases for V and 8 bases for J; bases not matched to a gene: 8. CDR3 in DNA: TGTGCCAGCAGCTTACAGGGGGGCTTTGACATTCAGTACTTC. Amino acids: CASSLQGGFDIQYF.

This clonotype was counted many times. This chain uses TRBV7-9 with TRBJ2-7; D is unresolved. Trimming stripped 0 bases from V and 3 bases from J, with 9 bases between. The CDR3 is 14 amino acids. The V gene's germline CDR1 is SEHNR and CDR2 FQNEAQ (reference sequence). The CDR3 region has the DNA TGTGCCAGCAGCTTAGCGGGAAGGGACTACGAGCAGTACTTC. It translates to CASSLAGRDYEQYF.

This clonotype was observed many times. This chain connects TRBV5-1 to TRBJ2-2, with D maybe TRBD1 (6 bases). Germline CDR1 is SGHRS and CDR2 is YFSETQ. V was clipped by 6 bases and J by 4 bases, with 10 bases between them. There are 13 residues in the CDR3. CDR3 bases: TGCGCCAGCATTCAGGGGAGCACCGGGGAGCTGTTTTTT. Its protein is CASIQGSTGELFF. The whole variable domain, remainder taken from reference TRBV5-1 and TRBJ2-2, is KAGVTQTPRYLIKTRGQQVTLSCSPISGHRSVSWYQQTPGQGLQFLFEYFSETQRNKGNFPGRFSGRQFSNSRSEMNVSTLELGDSALYLCASIQGSTGELFFGEGSRLTVL.

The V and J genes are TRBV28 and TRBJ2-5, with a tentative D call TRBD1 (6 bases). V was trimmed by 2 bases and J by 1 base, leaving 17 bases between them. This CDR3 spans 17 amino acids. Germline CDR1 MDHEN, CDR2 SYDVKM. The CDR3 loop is CASSLIPGQNLQETQYF. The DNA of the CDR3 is TGTGCCAGCAGTTTAATTCCCGGACAGAACCTCCAAGAGACCCAGTACTTC.

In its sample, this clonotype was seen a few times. This chain's CDR3 is CASSQVTPLAGRYNEQFF. As DNA, the CDR3 is TGTGCCAGCAGCCAAGTTACGCCTCTAGCGGGCCGGTACAATGAGCAGTTCTTC. This rearrangement joins TRBV14 to TRBJ2-1; 8 bases line up with TRBD2. CDR1 and CDR2 from the germline V gene are SGHDN and FVKESK. J was trimmed by 4 bases and V by 1 base; bases with no gene match: 12. The CDR3 totals 18 residues.

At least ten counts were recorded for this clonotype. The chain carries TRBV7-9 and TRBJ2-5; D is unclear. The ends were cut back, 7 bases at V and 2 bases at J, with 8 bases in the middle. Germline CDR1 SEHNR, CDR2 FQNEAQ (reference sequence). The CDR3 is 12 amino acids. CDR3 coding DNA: TGTGCCAGCAAATACGGGCAAGAGACCCAGTACTTC. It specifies CASKYGQETQYF.